The rows below give T cell receptor beta chains drawn from one sample of a study of shared clonotypes between healthy human individuals. TCRdb's table, derived via immunoSEQ multiplex PCR, lists solely in-frame clones and lacks some. The sample has roughly 2 million clones; 90% to 95% are singletons. The specimen was naive CD4+ T cells sorted from blood. The receptors originated from a man between 18 and 29 years old in good health. Each CDR3 is given with its conserved first and last residue. D genes are given only for firm matches. For some rows the clone size is stated as once, few or many, or as a class when expanded; others skip it.

clone_size: NA; d_call: NA; v_call: TRBV4-3; j_call: TRBJ2-1; cdr3_aa: CASSQEGSPGFNEQFF; cdr3_nt: TGCGCCAGCAGCCAAGAGGGGAGTCCCGGCTTCAATGAGCAGTTCTTC
clone_size: once; d_call: TRBD2; v_call: TRBV7-9; j_call: TRBJ2-1; cdr3_aa: CASNKPKASGFYNEQFF; cdr3_nt: TGTGCCAGCAACAAACCAAAGGCTAGCGGCTTCTACAATGAGCAGTTCTTC
clone_size: NA; d_call: NA; v_call: TRBV7-9; j_call: TRBJ1-1; cdr3_aa: CASRKSRGLGDTEAFF; cdr3_nt: TGTGCCAGCAGAAAAAGCAGGGGACTGGGCGACACTGAAGCTTTCTTT
clone_size: once; d_call: NA; v_call: TRBV27; j_call: TRBJ1-5; cdr3_aa: CASSLSVGNQPQHF; cdr3_nt: TGTGCCAGCAGTTTATCGGTGGGGAATCAGCCCCAGCATTTT
clone_size: NA; d_call: TRBD1; v_call: TRBV11-3; j_call: TRBJ1-1; cdr3_aa: CASSVGQGAEAFF; cdr3_nt: TGTGCCAGCAGCGTGGGACAGGGGGCTGAAGCTTTCTTT
clone_size: NA; d_call: TRBD1; v_call: TRBV5-1; j_call: TRBJ1-1; cdr3_aa: CASSPGQGLNTEAFF; cdr3_nt: TGCGCCAGCAGCCCGGGACAGGGCTTGAACACTGAAGCTTTCTTT
clone_size: NA; d_call: NA; v_call: TRBV7-9; j_call: TRBJ2-5; cdr3_aa: CASSLAGTQETQYF; cdr3_nt: TGTGCCAGCAGCTTAGCCGGGACCCAAGAGACCCAGTACTTC
clone_size: NA; d_call: NA; v_call: TRBV2; j_call: TRBJ1-1; cdr3_aa: CASSESGPVAFF; cdr3_nt: TGTGCCAGCAGTGAGTCAGGGCCCGTGGCTTTCTTT
clone_size: NA; d_call: TRBD1; v_call: TRBV10-3; j_call: TRBJ1-1; cdr3_aa: CAISEGTGAGVAFF; cdr3_nt: TGTGCCATCAGTGAGGGGACAGGGGCGGGAGTTGCTTTCTTT
clone_size: once; d_call: NA; v_call: TRBV6-4; j_call: TRBJ1-1; cdr3_aa: CASSDQVNTEAFF; cdr3_nt: TGTGCCAGCAGTGACCAGGTGAACACTGAAGCTTTCTTT
clone_size: NA; d_call: NA; v_call: TRBV11-2; j_call: TRBJ1-1; cdr3_aa: CASSLGTHEAFF; cdr3_nt: TGTGCCAGCAGCTTGGGGACCCATGAAGCTTTCTTT
clone_size: NA; d_call: TRBD2; v_call: TRBV29-1; j_call: TRBJ2-3; cdr3_aa: CSVVGRGNTDTQYF; cdr3_nt: TGCAGCGTCGTTGGGCGGGGGAACACAGATACGCAGTATTTT
clone_size: NA; d_call: TRBD2; v_call: TRBV10-2; j_call: TRBJ2-1; cdr3_aa: CASRGTSGRAREQFF; cdr3_nt: TGCGCCAGCCGCGGAACAAGCGGGAGGGCGCGAGAGCAGTTCTTC
clone_size: NA; d_call: NA; v_call: TRBV11-2; j_call: TRBJ2-3; cdr3_aa: CASSPWGTDTQYF; cdr3_nt: TGTGCCAGCAGCCCTTGGGGCACAGATACGCAGTATTTT
clone_size: NA; d_call: NA; v_call: TRBV5-1; j_call: TRBJ2-3; cdr3_aa: CASSLGQITDTQYF; cdr3_nt: TGCGCCAGCAGCTTGGGACAAATCACAGATACGCAGTATTTT
clone_size: NA; d_call: NA; v_call: TRBV7-8; j_call: TRBJ1-2; cdr3_aa: CASSLDRTQTEGYTF; cdr3_nt: TGTGCCAGCAGCTTAGATCGGACCCAAACGGAAGGCTACACCTTC
clone_size: NA; d_call: NA; v_call: TRBV6-5; j_call: TRBJ2-7; cdr3_aa: CASSYSLRAYEQYF; cdr3_nt: TGTGCCAGCAGTTACTCGCTACGGGCCTACGAGCAGTACTTC
clone_size: NA; d_call: NA; v_call: TRBV30; j_call: TRBJ1-6; cdr3_aa: CAGTARSYNSPLHF; cdr3_nt: TGTGCCGGGACGGCACGCTCCTATAATTCACCCCTCCACTTT
clone_size: NA; d_call: NA; v_call: TRBV25-1; j_call: TRBJ1-4; cdr3_aa: CASSESGGGKLFF; cdr3_nt: TGTGCCAGCAGTGAATCGGGGGGCGGAAAACTGTTTTTT
clone_size: NA; d_call: TRBD1; v_call: TRBV25-1; j_call: TRBJ2-7; cdr3_aa: CASSGTGSLAEQYF; cdr3_nt: TGTGCCAGCAGTGGGACAGGATCATTAGCCGAGCAGTACTTC
clone_size: NA; d_call: NA; v_call: TRBV28; j_call: TRBJ2-7; cdr3_aa: CASSLARGNLLYPSYEQYF; cdr3_nt: TGTGCCAGCAGTTTAGCCCGGGGAAACCTGTTGTACCCCTCCTACGAGCAGTACTTC
clone_size: NA; d_call: TRBD2; v_call: TRBV6-6; j_call: TRBJ2-1; cdr3_aa: CASSYSSGDYNEQFF; cdr3_nt: TGTGCCAGCAGTTACTCTAGCGGGGATTACAATGAGCAGTTCTTC
clone_size: NA; d_call: NA; v_call: TRBV6-5; j_call: TRBJ2-1; cdr3_aa: CASSATEGLYNEQFF; cdr3_nt: TGTGCCAGCAGCGCGACCGAGGGCCTATACAATGAGCAGTTCTTC
clone_size: NA; d_call: TRBD1; v_call: TRBV7-9; j_call: TRBJ1-3; cdr3_aa: CAGQGAALSGNTIYF; cdr3_nt: TGTGCCGGACAGGGGGCTGCACTTTCTGGAAACACCATATATTTT
clone_size: NA; d_call: NA; v_call: TRBV5-1; j_call: TRBJ2-3; cdr3_aa: CASSLERTRGRDTQYF; cdr3_nt: TGCGCCAGCAGCTTGGAGAGGACCCGAGGTAGAGATACGCAGTATTTT
clone_size: NA; d_call: NA; v_call: TRBV28; j_call: TRBJ1-2; cdr3_aa: CASQVYNYGYTF; cdr3_nt: TGTGCCAGCCAAGTATATAACTATGGCTACACCTTC
clone_size: NA; d_call: NA; v_call: TRBV6-6; j_call: TRBJ1-4; cdr3_aa: CASKDSGVEKLFF; cdr3_nt: TGTGCCAGCAAAGACTCAGGGGTTGAAAAACTGTTTTTT
clone_size: NA; d_call: TRBD1; v_call: TRBV19; j_call: TRBJ1-2; cdr3_aa: CASSGQGAGYTF; cdr3_nt: TGTGCCAGTAGCGGACAGGGAGCTGGCTACACCTTC
clone_size: NA; d_call: TRBD1; v_call: TRBV6-5; j_call: TRBJ2-3; cdr3_aa: CASRGTASTDTQYF; cdr3_nt: TGTGCCAGCAGGGGGACAGCTAGCACAGATACGCAGTATTTT
clone_size: once; d_call: NA; v_call: TRBV10-3; j_call: TRBJ2-7; cdr3_aa: CAISRGGVDEQYF; cdr3_nt: TGTGCCATCAGCCGGGGAGGCGTGGACGAGCAGTACTTC
clone_size: NA; d_call: TRBD1; v_call: TRBV28; j_call: TRBJ1-1; cdr3_aa: CASSSLPGQANTEAFF; cdr3_nt: TGTGCCAGCAGTTCTCTTCCGGGACAGGCGAACACTGAAGCTTTCTTT
clone_size: NA; d_call: NA; v_call: TRBV6-6; j_call: TRBJ2-1; cdr3_aa: CASRTYNEQFF; cdr3_nt: TGTGCCAGCAGGACCTACAATGAGCAGTTCTTC